Sequencing of this T cell receptor (beta chain) was carried out in a study of OX40 agonist ivuxolimab in advanced cancers. V lost 9 bases and J lost 2; bases outside the gene matches: 7. The CDR3 is 13 amino acids. Per the germline V gene, CDR1 is MDHEN and CDR2 is SYDVKM. This clone was detected only a few times. The method was immunoSEQ multiplex PCR; TCRdb's version includes in-frame clones alone and lacks a portion of them. The sample shows about 70,000 clones, around 85% of them seen only once. The chain is built from TRBV28 and TRBJ2-7; 7 nucleotides align to TRBD2. This clonotype originated in an adult with an advanced solid tumor such as melanoma, head and neck, liver or kidney cancer. This specimen was CD4+ or CD8+ T cells sorted from blood, taken in a trial of the OX40 agonist ivuxolimab. The CDR3 DNA sequence: TGTGCCAGTCGACTCGGGACTACCTACGAGCAGTACTTC. It translates to CASRLGTTYEQYF.